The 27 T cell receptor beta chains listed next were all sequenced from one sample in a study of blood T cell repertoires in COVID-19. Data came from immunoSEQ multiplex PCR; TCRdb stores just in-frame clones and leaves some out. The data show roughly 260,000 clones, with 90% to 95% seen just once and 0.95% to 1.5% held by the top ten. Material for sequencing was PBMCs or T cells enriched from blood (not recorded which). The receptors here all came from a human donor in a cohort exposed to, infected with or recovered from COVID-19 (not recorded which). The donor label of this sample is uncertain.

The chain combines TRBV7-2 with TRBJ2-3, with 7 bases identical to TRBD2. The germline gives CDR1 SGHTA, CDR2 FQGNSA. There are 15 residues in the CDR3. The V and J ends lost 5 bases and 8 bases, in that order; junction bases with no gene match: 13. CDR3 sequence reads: CASSRDFGGRVTQYF. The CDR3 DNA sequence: TGTGCCAGCAGCCGGGACTTCGGGGGGAGAGTTACGCAGTATTTT. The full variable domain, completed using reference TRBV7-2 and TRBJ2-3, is GAGVSQSPSNKVTEKGKDVELRCDPISGHTALYWYRQSLGQGLEFLIYFQGNSAPDKSGLPSDRFSAERTGGSVSTLTIQRTQQEDSAVYLCASSRDFGGRVTQYFGPGTRLTVL.

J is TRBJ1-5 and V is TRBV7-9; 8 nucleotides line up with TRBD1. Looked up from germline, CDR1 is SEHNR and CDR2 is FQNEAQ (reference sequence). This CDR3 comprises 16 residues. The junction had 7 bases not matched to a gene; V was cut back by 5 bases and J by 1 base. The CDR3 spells CASSRDRGTSNQPQHF. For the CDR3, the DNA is TGTGCCAGCAGCCGCGACAGGGGAACGAGCAATCAGCCCCAGCATTTT.

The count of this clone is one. In DNA form, the CDR3 reads TGTGCCCACAACCGGGACAGTTCCTACGAGCAGTACTTC. Amino acid sequence: CAHNRDSSYEQYF. The chain employs TRBV30 and TRBJ2-7; TRBD1 matches 7 bases. Germline loops: CDR1 GTSNPN, CDR2 SVGIG (reference sequence). CDR3 length equals 13 residues. Trimming took 8 bases from V and 1 from J; bases not matched to a gene: 8. The full variable domain, completed using reference TRBV30 and TRBJ2-7, is SQTIHQWPATLVQPVGSPLSLECTVEGTSNPNLYWYRQAAGRGLQLLFYSVGIGQISSEVPQNLSASRPQDRQFILSSKKLLLSDSGFYLCAHNRDSSYEQYFGPGTRLTVT.

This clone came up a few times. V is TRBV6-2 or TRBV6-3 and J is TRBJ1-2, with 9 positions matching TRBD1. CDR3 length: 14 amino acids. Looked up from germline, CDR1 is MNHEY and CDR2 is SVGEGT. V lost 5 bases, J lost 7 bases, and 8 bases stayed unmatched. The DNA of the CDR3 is TGTGCCAGCAGTCGCGCCGGGACAGGGTCTGGCTACACCTTC. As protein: CASSRAGTGSGYTF.

The CDR3 here is CASSLEASGLGIQYF. Written as DNA, the CDR3 is TGCGCCAGCAGCTTGGAGGCTAGCGGCTTGGGCATTCAGTACTTC. The chain uses TRBV5-1 and TRBJ2-4; 7 positions match TRBD2. Germline loops: CDR1 SGHRS, CDR2 YFSETQ. The CDR3 has 15 amino acids. Unmatched junction bases numbered 9, after V lost 0 bases and J lost 9 bases.

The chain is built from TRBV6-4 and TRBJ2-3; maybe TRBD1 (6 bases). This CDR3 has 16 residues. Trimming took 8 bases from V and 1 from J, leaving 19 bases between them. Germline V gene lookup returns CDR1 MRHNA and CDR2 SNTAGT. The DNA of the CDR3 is TGTGCCAGCGGGACCTCAGGGGAAAGCCGCACAGATACGCAGTATTTT. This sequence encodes CASGTSGESRTDTQYF.

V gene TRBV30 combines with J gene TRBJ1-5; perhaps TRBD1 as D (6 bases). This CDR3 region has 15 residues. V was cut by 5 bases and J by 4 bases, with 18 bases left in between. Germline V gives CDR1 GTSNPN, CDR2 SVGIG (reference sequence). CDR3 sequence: CAWGPPGTHNQPQHF. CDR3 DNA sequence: TGTGCCTGGGGGCCCCCCGGGACACATAATCAGCCCCAGCATTTT. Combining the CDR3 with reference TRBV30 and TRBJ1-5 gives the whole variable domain SQTIHQWPATLVQPVGSPLSLECTVEGTSNPNLYWYRQAAGRGLQLLFYSVGIGQISSEVPQNLSASRPQDRQFILSSKKLLLSDSGFYLCAWGPPGTHNQPQHFGDGTRLSIL.

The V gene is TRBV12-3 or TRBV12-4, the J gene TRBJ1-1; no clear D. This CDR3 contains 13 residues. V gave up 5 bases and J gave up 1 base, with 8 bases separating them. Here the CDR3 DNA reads TGTGCCAGCAGTAAAAACTGGAACACTGAAGCTTTCTTT. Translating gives CASSKNWNTEAFF.

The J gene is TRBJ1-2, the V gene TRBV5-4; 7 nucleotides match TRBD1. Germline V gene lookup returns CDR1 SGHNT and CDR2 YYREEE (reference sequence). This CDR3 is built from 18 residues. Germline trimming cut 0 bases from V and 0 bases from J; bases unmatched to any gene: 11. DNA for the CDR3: TGTGCCAGCAGCTTGGAAGGGACAGCGACCGTAGCTAACTATGGCTACACCTTC. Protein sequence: CASSLEGTATVANYGYTF.

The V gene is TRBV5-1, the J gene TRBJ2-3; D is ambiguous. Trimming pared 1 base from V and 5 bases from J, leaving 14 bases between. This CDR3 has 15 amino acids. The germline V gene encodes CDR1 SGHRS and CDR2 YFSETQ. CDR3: CASSLWSDLVDTQYF. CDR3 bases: TGCGCCAGCAGCTTGTGGTCCGACTTGGTAGATACGCAGTATTTT. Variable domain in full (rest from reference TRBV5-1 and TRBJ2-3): KAGVTQTPRYLIKTRGQQVTLSCSPISGHRSVSWYQQTPGQGLQFLFEYFSETQRNKGNFPGRFSGRQFSNSRSEMNVSTLELGDSALYLCASSLWSDLVDTQYFGPGTRLTVL.

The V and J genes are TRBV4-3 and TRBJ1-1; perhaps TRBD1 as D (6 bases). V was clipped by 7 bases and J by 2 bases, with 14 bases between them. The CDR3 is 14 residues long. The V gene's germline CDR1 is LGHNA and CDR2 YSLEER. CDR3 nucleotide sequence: TGCGCCAGCACCAACCTGGGGGCTAACACTGAAGCTTTCTTT. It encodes CASTNLGANTEAFF.

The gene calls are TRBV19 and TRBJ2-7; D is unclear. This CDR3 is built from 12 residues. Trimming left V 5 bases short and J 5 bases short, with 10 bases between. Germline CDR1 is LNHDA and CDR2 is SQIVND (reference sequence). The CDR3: CASSPNLDEQYF. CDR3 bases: TGTGCCAGTAGTCCGAACTTGGACGAGCAGTACTTC.

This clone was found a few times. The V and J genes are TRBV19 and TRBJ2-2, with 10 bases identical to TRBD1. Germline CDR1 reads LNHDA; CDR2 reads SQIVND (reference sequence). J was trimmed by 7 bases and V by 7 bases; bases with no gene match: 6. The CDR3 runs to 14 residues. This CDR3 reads CASTSGQGYGELFF. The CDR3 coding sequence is TGTGCCAGTACCTCGGGACAGGGGTACGGGGAGCTGTTTTTT.

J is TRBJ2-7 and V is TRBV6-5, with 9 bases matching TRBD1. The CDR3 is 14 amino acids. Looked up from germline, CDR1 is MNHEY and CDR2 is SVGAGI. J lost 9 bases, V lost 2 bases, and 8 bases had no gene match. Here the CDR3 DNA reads TGTGCCAGCAGTTACGGGGGGACAGGGTCCGGGCAGTACTTC. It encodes CASSYGGTGSGQYF.

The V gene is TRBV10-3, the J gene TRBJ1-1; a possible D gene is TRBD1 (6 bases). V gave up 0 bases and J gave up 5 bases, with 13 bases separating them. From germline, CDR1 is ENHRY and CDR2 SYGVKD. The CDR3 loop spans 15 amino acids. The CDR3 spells CAISESRQARTEAFF. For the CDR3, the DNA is TGTGCCATCAGTGAGTCACGACAGGCGAGGACTGAAGCTTTCTTT.

The CDR3 DNA reads TGTGCCAGCAGCTCCATACTAGAGAGGGGCACAGATACGCAGTATTTT. As protein: CASSSILERGTDTQYF. This chain connects TRBV7-9 to TRBJ2-3, with D possibly matching TRBD2 (5 bases). This CDR3 contains 16 residues. V lost 4 bases to trimming and J lost 1 base, with 15 bases between them. Germline loops: CDR1 SEHNR, CDR2 FQNEAQ (reference sequence).

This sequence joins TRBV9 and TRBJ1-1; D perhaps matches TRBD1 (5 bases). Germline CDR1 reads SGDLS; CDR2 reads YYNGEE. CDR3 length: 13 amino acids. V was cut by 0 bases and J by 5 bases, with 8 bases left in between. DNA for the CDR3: TGTGCCAGCAGCGTAGGCCAGGGTACTGAAGCTTTCTTT. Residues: CASSVGQGTEAFF.

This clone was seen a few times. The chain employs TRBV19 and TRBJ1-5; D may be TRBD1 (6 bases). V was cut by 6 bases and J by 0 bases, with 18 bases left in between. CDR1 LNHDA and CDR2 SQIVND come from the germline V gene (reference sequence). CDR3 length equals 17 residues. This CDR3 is CASRSGVGTYSNQPQHF. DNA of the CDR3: TGTGCCAGTAGATCAGGGGTAGGCACATATAGCAATCAGCCCCAGCATTTT.

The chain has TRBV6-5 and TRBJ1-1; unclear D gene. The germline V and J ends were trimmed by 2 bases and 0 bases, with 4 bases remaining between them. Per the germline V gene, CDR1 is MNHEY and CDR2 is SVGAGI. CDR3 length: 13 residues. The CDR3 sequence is CASSYHVNTEAFF. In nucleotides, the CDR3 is TGTGCCAGCAGTTACCATGTGAACACTGAAGCTTTCTTT.

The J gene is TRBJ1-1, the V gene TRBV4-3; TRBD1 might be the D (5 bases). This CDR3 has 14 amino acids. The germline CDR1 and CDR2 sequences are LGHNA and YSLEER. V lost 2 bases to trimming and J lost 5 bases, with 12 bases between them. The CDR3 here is CASSQSWGETEAFF. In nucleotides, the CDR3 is TGCGCCAGCAGCCAAAGTTGGGGGGAAACTGAAGCTTTCTTT.

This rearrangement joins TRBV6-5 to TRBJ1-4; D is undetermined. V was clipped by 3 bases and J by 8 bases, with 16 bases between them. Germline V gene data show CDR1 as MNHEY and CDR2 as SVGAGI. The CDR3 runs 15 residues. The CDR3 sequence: CASSYGGGKGEKLFF. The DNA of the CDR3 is TGTGCCAGCAGTTATGGAGGAGGGAAAGGGGAAAAACTGTTTTTT.

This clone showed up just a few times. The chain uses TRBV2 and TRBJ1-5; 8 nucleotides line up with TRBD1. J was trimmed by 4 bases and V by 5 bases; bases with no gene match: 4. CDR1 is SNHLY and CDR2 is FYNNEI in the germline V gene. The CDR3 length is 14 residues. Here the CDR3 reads CASSTDRVNQPQHF. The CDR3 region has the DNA TGTGCCAGCAGTACGGACAGGGTAAATCAGCCCCAGCATTTT.

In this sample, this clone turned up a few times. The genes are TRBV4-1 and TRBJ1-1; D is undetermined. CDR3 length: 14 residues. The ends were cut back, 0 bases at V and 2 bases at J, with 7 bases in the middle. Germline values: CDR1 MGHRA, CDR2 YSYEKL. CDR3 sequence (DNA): TGCGCCAGCAGCCAAGATTGGAGTAACACTGAAGCTTTCTTT. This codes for CASSQDWSNTEAFF.

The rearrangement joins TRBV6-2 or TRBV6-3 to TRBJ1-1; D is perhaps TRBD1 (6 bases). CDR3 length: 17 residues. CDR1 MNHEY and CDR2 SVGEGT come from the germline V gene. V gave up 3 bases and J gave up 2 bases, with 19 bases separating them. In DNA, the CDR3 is TGTGCCAGCAGTTATGGAAGGACAGTGCGGTTAAACACTGAAGCTTTCTTT. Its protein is CASSYGRTVRLNTEAFF.

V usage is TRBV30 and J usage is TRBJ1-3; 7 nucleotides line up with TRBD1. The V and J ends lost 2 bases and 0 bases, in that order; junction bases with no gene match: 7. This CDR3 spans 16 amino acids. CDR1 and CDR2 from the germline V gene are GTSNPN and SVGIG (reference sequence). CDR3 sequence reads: CAWSSPGQFSGNTIYF. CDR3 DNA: TGTGCCTGGAGTTCCCCGGGACAGTTCTCTGGAAACACCATATATTTT.

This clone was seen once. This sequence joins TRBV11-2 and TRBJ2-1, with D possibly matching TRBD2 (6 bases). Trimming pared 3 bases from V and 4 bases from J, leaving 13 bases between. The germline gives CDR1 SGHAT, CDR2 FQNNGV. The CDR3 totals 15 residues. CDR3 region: CASSFRASEYNEQFF. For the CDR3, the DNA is TGTGCCAGCAGCTTTCGGGCTAGCGAGTACAATGAGCAGTTCTTC.

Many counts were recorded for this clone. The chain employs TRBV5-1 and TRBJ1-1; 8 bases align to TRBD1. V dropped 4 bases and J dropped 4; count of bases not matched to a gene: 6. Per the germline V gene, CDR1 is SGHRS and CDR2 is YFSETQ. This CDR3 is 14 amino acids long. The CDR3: CASSLGQGITEAFF. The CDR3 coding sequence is TGCGCCAGCAGCCTTGGACAGGGAATCACTGAAGCTTTCTTT.